A single sample gave rise to the 12 T cell receptor beta chains below, sequenced in a study of shared T cell receptors in the human thymus (dated by TCRdb to about 2021). The library was made by the immunoSEQ multiplex PCR assay. Entries here come from immuneACCESS through TCRdb and include only in-frame sequences with V and J called. Some clones fail to appear in such tables; in the studies checked, an unresolved V gene covers under half of the shortfall, and the cause of the remainder is unknown. This sample is represented by under 700,000 clones; roughly 74% of them were singletons. The ten largest clones take up around 0.012% of the sample. The same data also contributed to another study, on human thymus T cells.

Sequencing was carried out using thymocytes. The receptor set was obtained from a boy in the first two years of life with a congenital heart defect. Donor details come from another sample of the same person, matched by shared clones.

This rearrangement joins TRBV6-6 to TRBJ1-5; unclear D gene. V was shortened by 8 bases and J by 0 bases, with 14 bases between the two germline ends. This CDR3 is built from 15 residues. CDR1 MNHNY and CDR2 SVGAGI come from the germline V gene (reference sequence). CDR3 sequence (DNA): TGTGCCAGCCGGCTTCAACAGCATAGCAATCAGCCCCAGCATTTT. Translating it yields CASRLQQHSNQPQHF.

This clone was detected a few times. This sequence joins TRBV14 and TRBJ2-2; 8 bases match TRBD1. J lost 4 bases, V lost 5 bases, and 9 bases had no gene match. Germline V gives CDR1 SGHDN, CDR2 FVKESK. This CDR3 spans 16 amino acids. CDR3 sequence (DNA): TGTGCCAGCAGCTCCGACAGGGGCCCCCCCACCGGGGAGCTGTTTTTT. Its translation is CASSSDRGPPTGELFF.

The chain recombines TRBV4-2 with TRBJ2-7, with TRBD1 identical over 8 bases. The CDR3 consists of 13 residues. V lost 4 bases to trimming and J lost 7 bases; unmatched junction nucleotides: 6. Looked up from germline, CDR1 is LGHNA and CDR2 is YNFKEQ. The CDR3 loop is CASSPLTGEEQYF. CDR3 in DNA: TGTGCCAGCAGCCCACTGACAGGGGAGGAGCAGTACTTC.

This clone has only a few counts. The chain links TRBV5-1 to TRBJ2-5; TRBD2 matches at 9 bases. The CDR3 covers 18 residues. V was clipped by 3 bases and J by 5 bases; unmatched bases: 17. Germline lookup yields CDR1 SGHRS and CDR2 YFSETQ. The CDR3 DNA reads as TGCGCCAGCAGCTGGCAGGGTGAATTAGCGGGAGTGCGGGAGACCCAGTACTTC. It codes for CASSWQGELAGVRETQYF.

In this sample, this clone turned up a few times. This chain links TRBV27 with TRBJ2-2; a weak D match, TRBD2 (7 bases). Deletions cut 11 bases from V and 3 bases from J, with 19 bases between. CDR1 is MNHEY, CDR2 SMNVEV, per germline (reference sequence). The CDR3 has 15 residues. The CDR3 sequence: CASRGLVGDTGELFF. The CDR3 bases are TGTGCCTCGCGGGGGCTGGTTGGGGACACCGGGGAGCTGTTTTTT.

The chain employs TRBV4-3 and TRBJ2-1; 8 bases are shared with TRBD2. From germline, CDR1 is LGHNA and CDR2 YSLEER. The CDR3 sequence is 20 residues long. With V trimmed by 4 bases and J by 3 bases, 20 bases remained unmatched. CDR3 nucleotides: TGCGCCAGCAGCCCCAGAGCGGGAGATGAATTTGGGGTGGACTACAATGAGCAGTTCTTC. Its protein product is CASSPRAGDEFGVDYNEQFF.

The chain is built from TRBV27 and TRBJ2-5, with D perhaps matching TRBD2 (6 bases). V lost 4 bases and J lost 5, with 11 bases in between. Looked up from germline, CDR1 is MNHEY and CDR2 is SMNVEV (reference sequence). This CDR3 contains 13 residues. The CDR3 loop is CASSSGGYETQYF. The CDR3 DNA sequence: TGTGCCAGCAGTTCAGGAGGGTATGAGACCCAGTACTTC.

The chain carries TRBV30 and TRBJ2-3, with 14 bases that match TRBD2. Germline CDR1 reads GTSNPN; CDR2 reads SVGIG (reference sequence). The length of the CDR3 is 18 residues. Trimming cost V 3 bases and J 0 bases; bases outside gene matches: 8. The CDR3 region has the DNA TGTGCCTGGAGATCGACTAGCGGGAGGGCCACGAGCACAGATACGCAGTATTTT. Translation: CAWRSTSGRATSTDTQYF.

The CDR3 nucleotides read TGTGCCAGCAGCTTAGGAGAAGCGGGTCCCCGGGGCACTGAAGCTTTCTTT. Translation: CASSLGEAGPRGTEAFF. The V call is TRBV11-2, the J call TRBJ1-1, with D unclear. There are 17 residues in the CDR3. V was pared by 1 base and J by 4 bases, with 19 bases between. Per the germline V gene, CDR1 is SGHAT and CDR2 is FQNNGV.

J is TRBJ2-7 and V is TRBV6-5; TRBD2 matches 7 bases. Germline assignment: CDR1 MNHEY and CDR2 SVGAGI. V gave up 2 bases and J gave up 5 bases; unmatched junction bases: 3. This CDR3 region has 13 residues. The DNA of the CDR3 is TGTGCCAGCAGTTACGGCGGGAGACACGAGCAGTACTTC. This translates into CASSYGGRHEQYF.

This rearrangement joins TRBV7-3 to TRBJ2-1; D uncertain. The CDR3 has 14 amino acids. Germline lookup yields CDR1 SGHTA and CDR2 FQGTGA. Trimming removed 0 bases at V and 4 bases at J, with 7 bases between. The CDR3 DNA reads as TGTGCCAGCAGCTTAACACCGAGTTACAATGAGCAGTTCTTC. It encodes CASSLTPSYNEQFF.

The chain is built from TRBV10-1 and TRBJ2-5; TRBD1 matches at 8 bases. Germline V lookup: CDR1 WNHNN, CDR2 SYGVQD (reference sequence). After removal of 3 bases from V and 2 bases from J, the junction contained 5 bases not matched to a gene. This CDR3 region has 15 residues. The DNA of the CDR3 is TGCGCCAGCAGTGATTCTGGACAGGGACAAGAGACCCAGTACTTC. It encodes CASSDSGQGQETQYF.